These 4 T cell receptor beta chains came from one sample sequenced in a study of T cells after yellow fever vaccination. From the 5' RACE reads, TCRdb called clonotypes with MiXCR, one entry per CDR3 protein. The table records about 130,000 distinct CDR3 sequences, 6.6% of them present only once. The sample in question was CD4+ T cells sorted from PBMCs, obtained 10 days after the yellow fever booster vaccination. The receptors here all came from a man aged 30 to 45 who received the YFV17D yellow fever vaccine.

This clonotype was counted ten times or more. The chain carries TRBV7-9 and TRBJ1-5; TRBD1 matches 7 bases. Trimming cost V 5 bases and J 4 bases; bases outside gene matches: 11. CDR1 and CDR2 (germline): SEHNR, FQNEAQ (reference sequence). CDR3 length: 16 residues. CDR3 protein: CASSERDRERNQPQHF. The CDR3 DNA sequence: TGTGCCAGCAGCGAAAGAGACAGGGAACGGAATCAGCCCCAGCATTTT. Together with reference TRBV7-9 and TRBJ1-5, the CDR3 gives the full variable domain: DTGVSQNPRHKITKRGQNVTFRCDPISEHNRLYWYRQTLGQGPEFLTYFQNEAQLEKSRLLSDRFSAERPKGSFSTLEIQRTEQGDSAMYLCASSERDRERNQPQHFGDGTRLSIL.

This clonotype was seen at least ten times. The genes are TRBV7-2 and TRBJ2-1, with 9 bases lining up with TRBD1. The J segment lost 10 bases and the V segment lost 6 bases, leaving 4 bases of the junction unmatched. Germline V gives CDR1 SGHTA, CDR2 FQGNSA. CDR3 length: 12 amino acids. The CDR3 DNA follows: TGTGCCAGCAGGCGCGGACAGGGGGAGCAGTTCTTC. This encodes CASRRGQGEQFF.

This clonotype occurred many times. This chain links TRBV29-1 with TRBJ2-1, with D uncertain. CDR1 is SQVTM and CDR2 is ANQGSEA in the germline V gene. V was pared by 4 bases and J by 9 bases, with 16 bases between. The CDR3 length is 13 residues. CDR3 sequence: CSVAHLGFLEQFF. The CDR3 DNA sequence: TGCAGCGTTGCCCATTTAGGGTTTCTTGAGCAGTTCTTC.

The table lists this clonotype with many counts. This chain connects TRBV12-3 or TRBV12-4 to TRBJ2-7; no clear D gene. V lost 5 bases, J lost 3 bases, and 11 bases lay in between. The CDR3 is made up of 13 amino acids. The CDR3 bases are TGTGCCAGCAGTCTCTCTGTGAGCTACGAGCAGTACTTC. Its translation: CASSLSVSYEQYF.